The rows below give T cell receptor beta chains drawn from one sample of a study of OX40 agonist ivuxolimab in advanced cancers. TCRdb's table, derived via immunoSEQ multiplex PCR, lists solely in-frame clones and lacks some. The sample lists some 38,000 clones, more than 85% occurring once. The sequencing here drew on CD4+ or CD8+ T cells sorted from blood, taken in a trial of the OX40 agonist ivuxolimab. All receptors come from an adult with an advanced solid tumor such as melanoma, head and neck, liver or kidney cancer. Each CDR3 is given without its conserved first and last residue. The order of the fields is V gene, clone size, CDR3 protein. Clone sizes are given selectively: once, few, many, or a class where the clone is expanded.

>TRBV9|once
ASSTPGNEQF
>TRBV28|few
ASGQVYEQY
>TRBV27|once
ASRPWTGSDEKLF
>TRBV28|-
ASSRLAGGTGELF
>TRBV4-1|-
ASSLGHLDTQY
>TRBV29-1|-
SVRTSGYTDTQY
>TRBV5-5|once
ASSLEGGATITDTQY
>TRBV29-1|-
SVGGGSYNEQF
>TRBV27|-
ASSLLAGEASTDTQY
>TRBV7-8|-
ASSLARGTQPQH
>TRBV7-6|-
ASSLGQNQPQH
>TRBV4-1|-
ASSPADSTEAF
>TRBV7-3|once
ASSRLGAAGETQY
>TRBV28|-
ASSPGTSHEQY
>TRBV9|-
ASSSPDGYT
>TRBV27|-
ASSTRSEPKGSYEQY
>TRBV5-1|-
ASSYGQFYEQY
>TRBV2|-
ASSEGTGISNQPQH
>TRBV28|-
ASRLTGGAVDEQY
>TRBV7-9|-
ASSSTTEDIQY
>TRBV27|once
ASTPGTGSYEQY
>TRBV6-5|-
ASSYTQGYEQY
>TRBV9|-
ASSGTSSYEQY
>TRBV30|-
AWSELGLGYRQF
>TRBV19|-
ASSIAGQGVYEQY
>TRBV20-1|-
SAASGGEQY
>TRBV19|-
ASTLTFTGATEAF
>TRBV28|few
ASSTLRGIYNEQF